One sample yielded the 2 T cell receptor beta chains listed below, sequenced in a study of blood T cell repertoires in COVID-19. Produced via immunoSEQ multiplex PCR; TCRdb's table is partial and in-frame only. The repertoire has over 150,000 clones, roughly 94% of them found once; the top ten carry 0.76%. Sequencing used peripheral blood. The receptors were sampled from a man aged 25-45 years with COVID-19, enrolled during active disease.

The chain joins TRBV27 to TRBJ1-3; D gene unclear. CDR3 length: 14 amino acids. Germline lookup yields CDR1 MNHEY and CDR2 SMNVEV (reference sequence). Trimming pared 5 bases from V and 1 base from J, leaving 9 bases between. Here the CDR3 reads CASSPLQSGNTIYF. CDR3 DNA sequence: TGTGCCAGCAGTCCCTTACAATCTGGAAACACCATATATTTT.

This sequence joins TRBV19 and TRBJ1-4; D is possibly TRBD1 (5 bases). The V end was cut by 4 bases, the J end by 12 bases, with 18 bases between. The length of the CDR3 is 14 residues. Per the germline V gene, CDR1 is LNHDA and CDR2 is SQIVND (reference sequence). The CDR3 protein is CASSRGGTAKELFF. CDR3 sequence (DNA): TGTGCCAGTAGTAGGGGAGGGACTGCCAAGGAACTGTTTTTT. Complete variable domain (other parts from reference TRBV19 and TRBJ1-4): DGGITQSPKYLFRKEGQNVTLSCEQNLNHDAMYWYRQDPGQGLRLIYYSQIVNDFQKGDIAEGYSVSREKKESFPLTVTSAQKNPTAFYLCASSRGGTAKELFFGSGTQLSVL.